This T cell receptor (beta chain) was sequenced in a study of beta chain features in type 1 diabetes. Background on the study: The examined sorted cells totaled about 98 million across samples.

The isolated RNA, all of it, was reverse transcribed, so expressed TCRB transcripts were what got sequenced. Repertoires were generated with immunoSEQ multiplex PCR, while TCRdb's copy carries only in-frame clones and drops some. The top ten clones hold roughly 1.9% of a sample with roughly 150,000 clones, around 10% of them seen once. V was clipped by 0 bases and J by 0 bases, with 6 bases between them. This CDR3 has 15 residues. Germline assignment: CDR1 SGHTA and CDR2 FQGTGA. The chain is built from TRBV7-3 and TRBJ2-1; unclear D gene. Specimen: central memory CD4+ T cells from blood. The source is a man in his late teens or twenties in good health. The DNA of the CDR3 is TGTGCCAGCAGCTTAACTCAAGACTCCTACAATGAGCAGTTCTTC. Its protein is CASSLTQDSYNEQFF.